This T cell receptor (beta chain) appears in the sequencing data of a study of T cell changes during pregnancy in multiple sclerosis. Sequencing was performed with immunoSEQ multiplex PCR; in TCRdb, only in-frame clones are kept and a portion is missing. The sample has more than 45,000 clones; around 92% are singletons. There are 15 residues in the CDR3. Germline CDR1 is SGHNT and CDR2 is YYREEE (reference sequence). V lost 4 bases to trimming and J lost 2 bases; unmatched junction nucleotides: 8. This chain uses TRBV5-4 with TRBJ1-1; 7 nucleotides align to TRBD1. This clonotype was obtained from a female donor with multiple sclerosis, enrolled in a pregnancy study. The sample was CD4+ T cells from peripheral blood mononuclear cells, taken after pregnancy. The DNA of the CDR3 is TGTGCCAGCAGCAGTTTGACAGGGACCAACACTGAAGCTTTCTTT. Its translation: CASSSLTGTNTEAFF.